One sample yielded the 11 T cell receptor beta chains listed below, sequenced in a study of preoperative IRX-2 immunotherapy in early breast cancer. Treatment denoted: preoperative locoregional IRX-2 cytokine immunotherapy. The table came from immunoSEQ multiplex PCR; TCRdb's copy has only in-frame clones and leaves some out. Among 15,000 to 25,000 clones listed, over 80% were seen once. The sample here was lymph node tissue, taken after IRX-2 immunotherapy. These receptors were collected from a human donor with breast cancer.

The rearrangement joins TRBV5-1 to TRBJ1-1, with D perhaps matching TRBD1 (5 bases). Germline V gene data show CDR1 as SGHRS and CDR2 as YFSETQ. CDR3 length: 14 amino acids. Trimming removed 1 base at V and 1 base at J, with 8 bases between. CDR3 sequence: CASSLFGANTEAFF. The CDR3 bases are TGCGCCAGCAGCTTGTTTGGGGCGAACACTGAAGCTTTCTTT.

This clone was detected only a few times. The chain is built from TRBV6-8 and TRBJ2-3, with a weak D call TRBD1 (6 bases). There are 15 residues in the CDR3. Germline-derived CDR1 and CDR2 are MNHGY and SAAAGT. Trimming shortened V by 10 bases and J by 0 bases, and 17 bases separated the two germline ends. The CDR3 DNA sequence: TGTGCCACCGCGGACAGCAAAACTAGCACAGATACGCAGTATTTT. This sequence encodes CATADSKTSTDTQYF.

The J gene is TRBJ2-3, the V gene TRBV25-1; D is ambiguous. The ends were cut back, 2 bases at V and 7 bases at J, with 10 bases in the middle. The germline CDR1 and CDR2 sequences are MGHDK and SYGVNS. This CDR3 is 13 amino acids long. CDR3 loop: CASSEGFVNTQYF. The CDR3 nucleotides read TGTGCCAGCAGTGAAGGGTTTGTCAATACGCAGTATTTT. Variable domain in full (rest from reference TRBV25-1 and TRBJ2-3): EADIYQTPRYLVIGTGKKITLECSQTMGHDKMYWYQQDPGMELHLIHYSYGVNSTEKGDLSSESTVSRIRTEHFPLTLESARPSHTSQYLCASSEGFVNTQYFGPGTRLTVL.

The CDR3 bases are TGTGCCAGCTCCGGACAGGGGTTCGTATACGAGCAGTACTTC. Protein sequence: CASSGQGFVYEQYF. The chain employs TRBV18 and TRBJ2-7; 9 nucleotides match TRBD1. Trimming removed 6 bases from V and 4 bases from J; junction bases left unmatched: 7. The CDR3 covers 14 residues. Germline loops: CDR1 KGHSH, CDR2 LQKENI.

In its sample, this clone was seen once. The rearrangement links TRBV5-1 to TRBJ1-1, with D possibly TRBD1 on 5 matching bases. This CDR3 region has 14 residues. V was clipped by 2 bases and J by 2 bases, with 10 bases between them. CDR1 is SGHRS and CDR2 is YFSETQ in the germline V gene. The CDR3 sequence is CASSFLGENTEAFF. DNA for the CDR3: TGCGCCAGCAGCTTCCTGGGGGAAAACACTGAAGCTTTCTTT.

This chain uses TRBV6-8 with TRBJ2-7; maybe TRBD2 (6 bases). The germline gives CDR1 MNHGY, CDR2 SAAAGT. The CDR3 sequence is 14 residues long. Trimming took off 7 bases at V and 5 bases at J, with 18 bases between the two ends. The CDR3 DNA reads as TGTGCCAGCACCAGGGCGGGACCTGGCGACGAGCAGTACTTC. Protein product: CASTRAGPGDEQYF.

This clone came up once. The genes are TRBV5-1 and TRBJ2-2, with 7 positions matching TRBD1. The CDR3 is 15 residues long. Germline-derived CDR1 and CDR2 are SGHRS and YFSETQ. Trimming cost V 0 bases and J 3 bases; bases outside gene matches: 2. In DNA, the CDR3 is TGCGCCAGCAGCTTGGGGGACAGCGACACCGGGGAGCTGTTTTTT. Encoded protein: CASSLGDSDTGELFF. The complete variable domain, with remaining parts taken from reference TRBV5-1 and TRBJ2-2, reads KAGVTQTPRYLIKTRGQQVTLSCSPISGHRSVSWYQQTPGQGLQFLFEYFSETQRNKGNFPGRFSGRQFSNSRSEMNVSTLELGDSALYLCASSLGDSDTGELFFGEGSRLTVL.

The genes are TRBV18 and TRBJ2-4, with D maybe TRBD2 (6 bases). The CDR3 is made up of 13 amino acids. Germline loops: CDR1 KGHSH, CDR2 LQKENI. Trimming took off 2 bases at V and 7 bases at J, with 9 bases between the two ends. CDR3: CASSPGGMNIQYF. CDR3 nucleotides: TGTGCCAGCTCACCAGGGGGGATGAACATTCAGTACTTC.

The V gene is TRBV18, the J gene TRBJ2-5, with 10 nucleotides matching TRBD2. Germline values: CDR1 KGHSH, CDR2 LQKENI. The junction had 6 bases not matched to a gene; V was cut back by 0 bases and J by 5 bases. The CDR3 has 16 residues. The CDR3 here is CASSPPSSGGAETQYF. Written as DNA, the CDR3 is TGTGCCAGCTCACCACCGTCGAGCGGGGGGGCTGAGACCCAGTACTTC.

The V and J genes are TRBV5-1 and TRBJ2-1, with 7 positions matching TRBD2. Unmatched junction bases numbered 9, after V lost 1 base and J lost 5 bases. There are 16 residues in the CDR3. CDR1 SGHRS and CDR2 YFSETQ come from the germline V gene. The CDR3 spells CASSLLVPSGDNEQFF. In DNA, the CDR3 is TGCGCCAGCAGCTTGTTGGTTCCTAGCGGAGACAATGAGCAGTTCTTC.

V and J are TRBV6-8 and TRBJ1-1; D might be TRBD1 (6 bases). This CDR3 has 18 amino acids. Germline V gene data show CDR1 as MNHGY and CDR2 as SAAAGT. The V and J ends lost 7 bases and 1 base respectively, with 25 bases between them. CDR3 coding DNA: TGTGCCAGCAACCAAAACCCCGGGACACCCACCGGGAACACTGAAGCTTTCTTT. Protein product: CASNQNPGTPTGNTEAFF.